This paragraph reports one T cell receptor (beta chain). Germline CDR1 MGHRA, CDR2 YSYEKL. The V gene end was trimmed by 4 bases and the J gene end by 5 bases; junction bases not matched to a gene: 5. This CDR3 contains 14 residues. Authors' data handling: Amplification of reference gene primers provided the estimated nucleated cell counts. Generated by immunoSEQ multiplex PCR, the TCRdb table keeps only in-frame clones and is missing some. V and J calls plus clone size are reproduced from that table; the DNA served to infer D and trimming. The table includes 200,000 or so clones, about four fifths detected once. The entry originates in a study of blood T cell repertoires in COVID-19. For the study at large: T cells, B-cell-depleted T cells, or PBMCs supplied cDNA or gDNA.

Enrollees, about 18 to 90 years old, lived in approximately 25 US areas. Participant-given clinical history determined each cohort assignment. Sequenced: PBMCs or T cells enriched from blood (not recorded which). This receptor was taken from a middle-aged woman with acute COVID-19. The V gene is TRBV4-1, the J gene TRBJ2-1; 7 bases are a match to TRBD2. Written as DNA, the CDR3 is TGCGCCAGCAGCCCCCAGCGGGGAGACAATGAGCAGTTCTTC. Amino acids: CASSPQRGDNEQFF.